A selection of T cell receptor beta chains follows, all from one sample in a study of shared clonotypes between healthy human individuals. Measured with immunoSEQ multiplex PCR; TCRdb has only the in-frame clones, and not every one. Of some 1,100,000 clones in the sample, roughly 74% were seen once. The specimen was memory CD4+ T cells from PBMCs. Receptors originate from a man younger than 30 in good health. Some clones in this sample may be carry-over from other donors' samples. Both conserved end residues are part of each CDR3. Fields, in order: clone size, D gene, V gene, J gene, CDR3 protein, CDR3 DNA. A D gene is named only where the DNA matches it firmly. Clone size is not always given. Where it is, it says once, few, many or a class for expanded clones.

>NA|NA|TRBV6-8|TRBJ1-2
CASSYLRTDANYGYTF
TGTGCCAGCAGTTACCTCCGGACCGATGCTAACTATGGCTACACCTTC
>NA|NA|TRBV27|TRBJ1-4
CASSGGGRGEKLFF
TGTGCCAGCAGTGGAGGGGGAAGGGGTGAAAAACTGTTTTTT
>NA|TRBD2|TRBV11-2|TRBJ2-5
CASRRGFGGRARETQYF
TGTGCCAGCAGGCGGGGGTTCGGTGGGAGGGCCCGGGAGACCCAGTACTTC
>NA|NA|TRBV11-2|TRBJ2-7
CASSPVGRDTPYEQYF
TGTGCCAGCAGCCCTGTGGGGCGGGACACGCCCTACGAGCAGTACTTC
>NA|TRBD2|TRBV19|TRBJ2-7
CASSPGTSGRGVEQYF
TGTGCCAGTAGTCCCGGGACTAGCGGGAGAGGCGTTGAGCAGTACTTC
>NA|TRBD1|TRBV5-1|TRBJ2-5
CASSLRAGQVGETQYF
TGCGCCAGCAGCTTGCGGGCGGGACAGGTAGGAGAGACCCAGTACTTC
>NA|TRBD2|TRBV7-2|TRBJ2-3
CASSSGSSGADTQYF
TGTGCCAGCAGCTCGGGGTCTAGCGGTGCGGATACGCAGTATTTT
>NA|TRBD1|TRBV10-3|TRBJ2-2
CAISAEQGLITGELFF
TGTGCCATCAGTGCCGAACAGGGGTTAATCACCGGGGAGCTGTTTTTT
>NA|TRBD2|TRBV5-1|TRBJ2-3
CASSYQLAGGLTDTQYF
TGCGCCAGCAGCTACCAACTAGCGGGAGGACTCACAGATACGCAGTATTTT
>NA|NA|TRBV4-2|TRBJ2-7
CASSISRGSYEQYF
TGTGCCAGCAGTATTAGTCGCGGCTCCTACGAGCAGTACTTC
>NA|NA|TRBV18|TRBJ2-5
CASSPRGETQYF
TGTGCCAGCTCACCTAGGGGGGAGACCCAGTACTTC
>NA|NA|TRBV19|TRBJ1-5
CASSIAGFDQPQHF
TGTGCCAGTAGTATTGCGGGTTTCGATCAGCCCCAGCATTTT
>NA|TRBD2|TRBV2|TRBJ2-6
CASSAQRGPLAGGANVLTF
TGTGCCAGCAGTGCCCAACGGGGCCCCTTAGCGGGAGGGGCCAACGTCCTGACTTTC
>NA|NA|TRBV7-2|TRBJ1-1
CASSLAGLTEAFF
TGTGCCAGCAGCTTAGCGGGGTTGACTGAAGCTTTCTTT
>few|TRBD2|TRBV14|TRBJ2-1
CASSATSGTYNEQFF
TGTGCCAGCAGCGCAACTAGCGGTACATACAATGAGCAGTTCTTC
>NA|TRBD2|TRBV11-2|TRBJ2-5
CASSSIAGSPRVGETQYF
TGTGCCAGCAGCTCTATAGCGGGATCCCCACGGGTGGGGGAGACCCAGTACTTC
>NA|TRBD1|TRBV18|TRBJ2-5
CASRPGQGAIAQYF
TGTGCCAGCCGCCCGGGACAGGGGGCAATAGCCCAGTACTTC
>NA|NA|TRBV19|TRBJ1-3
CASSLGHGNTIYF
TGTGCCAGTTCTCTGGGGCATGGAAACACCATATATTTT
>NA|TRBD2|TRBV5-8|TRBJ2-3
CASSLFPSGRSKDTQYF
TGTGCCAGCAGCTTATTCCCTAGCGGGAGAAGTAAGGATACGCAGTATTTT
>NA|NA|TRBV7-2|TRBJ1-6
CASSSGPNSPLHF
TGTGCCAGCAGCTCCGGTCCGAATTCACCCCTCCACTTT
>NA|NA|TRBV7-6|TRBJ2-3
CASSLTDSTDTQYF
TGTGCCAGCAGCTTGACGGATAGCACAGATACGCAGTATTTT
>NA|NA|TRBV5-1|TRBJ1-1
CASSPGQYTEAFF
TGCGCCAGCAGCCCAGGACAGTACACTGAAGCTTTCTTT
>NA|NA|TRBV6-5|TRBJ1-2
CASRKDVNYGYTF
TGTGCCAGCAGAAAAGACGTTAACTATGGCTACACCTTC
>many|TRBD1|TRBV11-2|TRBJ1-4
CASSLGQGAEKLFF
TGTGCCAGCAGCTTAGGACAGGGAGCGGAAAAACTGTTTTTT
>once|NA|TRBV11-3|TRBJ1-4
CASSARTATVANEKLFF
TGTGCCAGCAGCGCCCGGACAGCCACCGTGGCTAATGAAAAACTGTTTTTT
>NA|NA|TRBV28|TRBJ1-2
CAYRGARGASGGYTF
TGTGCCTACCGGGGGGCCAGGGGCGCTTCGGGAGGCTACACCTTC
>NA|TRBD1|TRBV10-2|TRBJ1-4
CASSATGVNEKLFF
TGCGCCAGCAGCGCGACAGGGGTTAATGAAAAACTGTTTTTT
>NA|NA|TRBV6-5|TRBJ1-2
CASSYSGQGYGYTF
TGTGCCAGCAGTTACTCGGGCCAGGGCTATGGCTACACCTTC
>once|NA|TRBV5-1|TRBJ1-2
CASSADGQMHGYTF
TGCGCCAGCAGTGCGGACGGGCAGATGCATGGCTACACCTTC
>once|NA|TRBV5-4|TRBJ1-1
CASSLVLGGEAFF
TGTGCCAGCAGCTTGGTCCTGGGGGGTGAAGCTTTCTTT
>few|NA|TRBV6-1|TRBJ1-5
CASSFQVNQPQHF
TGTGCCAGCAGTTTTCAGGTCAATCAGCCCCAGCATTTT
>NA|NA|TRBV15|TRBJ2-5
CATSRGQVGETQYF
TGTGCCACCAGCAGAGGACAGGTCGGGGAGACCCAGTACTTC
>NA|TRBD1|TRBV7-9|TRBJ2-3
CASSPRQGRTDTQYF
TGTGCCAGCAGCCCCAGACAGGGGAGGACAGATACGCAGTATTTT
>NA|NA|TRBV5-1|TRBJ2-7
CASSLGVDSRGSYEQYF
TGCGCCAGCAGCTTGGGCGTGGACAGCCGTGGCTCCTACGAGCAGTACTTC
>NA|NA|TRBV4-1|TRBJ1-3
CASSQVGSGNTIYF
TGCGCCAGCAGCCAAGTTGGCAGTGGAAACACCATATATTTT
>NA|TRBD1|TRBV7-2|TRBJ1-3
CASSLDGTGASGNTIYF
TGTGCCAGCAGCTTAGACGGGACAGGGGCCTCTGGAAACACCATATATTTT
>NA|NA|TRBV5-1|TRBJ1-1
CASSLGTVNGNTEAFF
TGCGCCAGCAGCTTGGGGACAGTAAACGGGAACACTGAAGCTTTCTTT
>few|NA|TRBV10-3|TRBJ1-5
CAISRDNNQPQHF
TGTGCCATCAGCCGGGACAACAATCAGCCCCAGCATTTT
>few|NA|TRBV6-1|TRBJ2-2
CASRTTGNTGELFF
TGTGCCAGCAGGACGACAGGGAACACCGGGGAGCTGTTTTTT
>NA|NA|TRBV7-9|TRBJ2-1
CASSPSRGTGGLNEQFF
TGTGCCAGCAGCCCGAGTCGGGGCACAGGCGGTTTGAATGAGCAGTTCTTC
>NA|TRBD2|TRBV11-2|TRBJ2-7
CASSLGGGSSGYEQYF
TGTGCCAGCAGCTTAGGGGGCGGGAGTTCAGGGTACGAGCAGTACTTC
>NA|NA|TRBV6-6|TRBJ1-1
CASSYSVNTEAFF
TGTGCCAGCAGTTACTCGGTAAACACTGAAGCTTTCTTT
>NA|NA|TRBV20-1|TRBJ2-4
CSAQRNIQYF
TGCAGTGCTCAAAGGAACATTCAGTACTTC
>few|NA|TRBV21-1|TRBJ1-5
CASSNTGEGQPQHF
TGTGCCAGCAGCAATACAGGGGAAGGGCAGCCCCAGCATTTT
>NA|TRBD1|TRBV27|TRBJ2-7
CASSLAGTGTYEQYF
TGTGCCAGCAGTTTAGCCGGGACAGGGACCTACGAGCAGTACTTC
>once|NA|TRBV5-1|TRBJ1-2
CASSPDANYGYTF
TGCGCCAGCAGCCCGGATGCTAACTATGGCTACACCTTC
>NA|TRBD1|TRBV11-2|TRBJ2-5
CASSLAGTGGETQYF
TGTGCCAGCAGCTTAGCCGGGACAGGGGGAGAGACCCAGTACTTC
>NA|TRBD1|TRBV11-1|TRBJ2-1
CASSSPGQAYNEQFF
TGTGCCAGCAGCTCCCCGGGACAGGCCTACAATGAGCAGTTCTTC
>few|NA|TRBV27|TRBJ1-1
CASSLNRVNTEAFF
TGTGCCAGCAGTTTAAACAGAGTGAACACTGAAGCTTTCTTT
>once|NA|TRBV7-6|TRBJ1-1
CASSLGPGNTEAFF
TGTGCCAGCAGCTTAGGCCCAGGTAACACTGAAGCTTTCTTT
>NA|NA|TRBV2|TRBJ1-2
CASSELGGRGTRYTF
TGTGCCAGCAGTGAATTGGGGGGGCGCGGGACCCGCTACACCTTC
>few|NA|TRBV5-1|TRBJ1-2
CASSLSEEAGYTF
TGCGCCAGCAGCTTAAGTGAAGAAGCTGGCTACACCTTC
>NA|TRBD1|TRBV29-1|TRBJ1-1
CSVGDRGENTEAFF
TGCAGCGTTGGGGACAGGGGGGAGAACACTGAAGCTTTCTTT
>NA|NA|TRBV7-2|TRBJ2-1
CASSSPGLGENEQFF
TGTGCCAGCAGCTCACCGGGACTTGGGGAAAATGAGCAGTTCTTC
>NA|TRBD1|TRBV7-8|TRBJ1-2
CASSQGQDGYTF
TGTGCCAGCAGCCAAGGACAGGATGGCTACACCTTC